This TCR beta chain was captured in a study of T cells after yellow fever vaccination (dated by TCRdb to the late 2010s). Context from the whole study: The SMART-Seq v4 Ultra Low Input RNA kit was used to prepare libraries from fractions with low cell numbers. To follow T-cell clones before and after primary and booster YFV17D yellow fever vaccination, bulk TCR alpha and beta repertoires were sequenced over time. Blood was collected at multiple timepoints before and after primary and secondary immunization, and bulk PBMC replicates and cell subsets were isolated. Two healthy male donors, one aged 18 to 30 and one aged 30 to 40 years, made up the cohort. Study-level results and caveats: A small share of clonotypes was detected in both CD4 and CD8 compartments, with the overlap likely arising from convergent recombination. The secondary T-cell response was found to be weaker but faster than the primary response, with a peak reached on day 5 rather than on day 15. Because abundant contaminating clonotypes from the bulk population could be contained in FACS-sorted repertoires, computational filtering was required. Most clones expanded after primary vaccination were re-detected after the booster (almost 98% of CD4 and about 88% of CD8), suggesting broad memory maintenance. The study included only a couple of donors, which limits how far the findings can be generalized.

The treatment or condition label corresponds to: live attenuated yellow fever vaccine strain. Two biological replicates of bulk PBMCs were collected at each blood-draw timepoint. A standard Ficoll-Paque protocol was used to isolate PBMCs from peripheral blood. RNA was extracted with TriZol from bulk PBMCs, CD4 and CD8 fractions, and dextramer-positive and dextramer-negative fractions. Points on this clonotype: Its antigen is unknown. Qualities for individual bases were not recorded, and no much larger clone is one base off.

TCR cDNA was synthesized by 5'RACE template switching, through which a universal primer site and unique molecular identifiers were introduced. Priming of cDNA synthesis was performed from both the TCR alpha and TCR beta constant segments. Libraries were amplified in two PCR steps, with sample barcodes and sequencing adapters added in the second step. Sequencing of libraries was performed on Illumina HiSeq 2500 (2x100 bp) or NovaSeq (2x150 bp). Per the source publication's procedure: MIGEC was used to demultiplex reads and collapse the reads into UMI consensus sequences, and MiXCR was used for V(D)J alignment. Vaccine-responding clonotypes were defined with edgeR using replicate PBMC samples, requiring FDR below 0.01 and a log2 fold change above 5 up to day 15. Each bulk clonotype was labeled CD4 or CD8 based on which sequenced repertoire, CD4 or CD8, contained the clonotype at higher abundance. The public reads were reanalyzed by TCRdb: fastp trimming at Q25, MiXCR alignment, in-frame beta chains only. Entries that share a CDR3 protein sequence are merged under the most common genes and DNA. The V and J calls were not made by the authors but by TCRdb's processing. In all, the sample holds approximately 610,000 distinct CDR3 sequences, and 17% of those were seen once. The ten largest clones add up to about 18% of the sample.

The origin of this receptor is a man younger than 35 who received the YFV17D yellow fever vaccine. This specimen consisted of PBMCs, obtained around 5 days after the first yellow fever vaccination.

The CDR3 region: CASSADVGQPQHF. The nucleotides are TGTGCCAGTTCAGCAGACGTCGGTCAGCCCCAGCATTTT. The V and J genes are TRBV19 and TRBJ1-5, with no confidently assigned D gene. The CDR3 measures 13 amino acids from cysteine to phenylalanine. This entry keeps only the CDR3 DNA: 39 bases, framed from base 1. V loses 8 bases, J loses 6 bases, and the germline ends lie 14 bases apart. According to the germline V gene (reference sequence), CDR1 reads LNHDA and CDR2 reads SQIVND.